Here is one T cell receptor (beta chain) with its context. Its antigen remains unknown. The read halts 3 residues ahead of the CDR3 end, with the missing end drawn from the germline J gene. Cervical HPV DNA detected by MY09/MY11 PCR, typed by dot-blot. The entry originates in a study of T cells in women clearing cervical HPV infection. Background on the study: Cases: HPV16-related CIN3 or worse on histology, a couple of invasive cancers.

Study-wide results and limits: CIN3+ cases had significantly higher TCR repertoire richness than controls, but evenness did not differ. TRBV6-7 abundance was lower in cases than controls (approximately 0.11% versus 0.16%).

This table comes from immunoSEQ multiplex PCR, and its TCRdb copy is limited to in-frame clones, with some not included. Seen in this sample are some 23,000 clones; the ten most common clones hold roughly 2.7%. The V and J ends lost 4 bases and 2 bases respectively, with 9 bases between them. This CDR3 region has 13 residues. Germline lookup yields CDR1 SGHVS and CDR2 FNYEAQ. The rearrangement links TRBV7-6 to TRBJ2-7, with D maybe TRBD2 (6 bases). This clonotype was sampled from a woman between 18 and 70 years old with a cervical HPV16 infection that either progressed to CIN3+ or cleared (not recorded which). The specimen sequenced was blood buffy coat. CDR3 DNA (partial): TGTGCCAGCAGCTCCCGCGGGACCTACGAG. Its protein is CASSSRGTYE. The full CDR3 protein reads CASSSRGTYEQYF.